Reported below is one T cell receptor beta chain. Its antigen is not known. Other DNA sequences from this sample encode an identical CDR3 as well. Isolated RNA was reverse transcribed in full, so expressed TCRB transcripts were sequenced. Some clones are missing from TCRdb's copy, which holds only in-frame ones; the method was immunoSEQ multiplex PCR. Here the sample spans a few hundred thousand clones, roughly 12% being singletons. Markers CD45RO/CCR7/CD25/CD127/CD95/CD27 served to sort CD4+ naive, central memory, regulatory and stem cell-like memory cells. These data belong to a study of beta chain features in type 1 diabetes. The wider study: There were around 100,000,000 sorted cells examined across all samples.

Overall study findings and caveats: Patients with Type 1 diabetes showed moderately but significantly shorter TCRB CDR3s in all four CD4+ subsets.

The sequencing sample was made of naive CD4+ T cells from blood. This sequence was found in a man aged 18 to 30 in good health.

The CDR3 region is CASSVAGGRTGELFF. DNA for the CDR3: TGTGCCAGCAGCGTAGCGGGAGGGAGAACCGGGGAGCTGTTTTTT. The chain joins TRBV9 to TRBJ2-2, with 8 nucleotides matching TRBD2. Unmatched junction bases numbered 3, after V lost 0 bases and J lost 5 bases. The CDR3 is 15 residues long. The germline V gene encodes CDR1 SGDLS and CDR2 YYNGEE.